A selection of T cell receptor beta chains follows, all from one sample in a study of blood T cells in healthy people across ages. In TCRdb, the 5' RACE reads were re-called with MiXCR into one record per CDR3 protein. The sample has 600,000 to 1,000,000 distinct CDR3 sequences; more than 20% are singletons. The sample was also reused in another study, on T cells of mothers and their children.

The material sequenced was blood. The receptors were gathered from a boy aged 5-17 years in good health. CDR3s include the opening cysteine and the closing phenylalanine or tryptophan. The D gene is left open where the match is weak. The size field is filled for only some rows; it gives once, few, many or a size class.

>TRBJ1-4|15|-|-|TRBV4-3
CASSQFQGSSEKLFF
TGCGCCAGCAGCCAATTTCAGGGTTCGAGTGAAAAACTGTTTTTT
>TRBJ2-1|14|-|-|TRBV12-3/TRBV12-4
CASSRETGYNEQFF
TGTGCCAGCAGCCGGGAGACTGGCTACAATGAGCAGTTCTTC
>TRBJ2-1|14|-|few|TRBV6-2/TRBV6-3
CASSYSRLTNEQFF
TGTGCCAGCAGTTACTCGAGGCTAACGAATGAGCAGTTCTTC
>TRBJ2-3|14|TRBD1|few|TRBV12-3/TRBV12-4
CASSNRGFTDTQYF
TGTGCCAGCAGTAACAGGGGATTCACAGATACGCAGTATTTT
>TRBJ1-2|13|TRBD1|few|TRBV25-1
CASSRQGVAGYTF
TGTGCCAGCAGTCGACAGGGAGTGGCTGGCTACACCTTC
>TRBJ1-3|13|-|-|TRBV29-1
CSVVPESGNTIYF
TGCAGCGTTGTTCCGGAATCTGGAAACACCATATATTTT
>TRBJ2-7|17|-|-|TRBV7-2
CASSLGGQGNPWYEQYF
TGTGCCAGCAGCTTAGGGGGACAAGGGAACCCATGGTACGAGCAGTACTTC
>TRBJ2-1|13|-|few|TRBV24-1
CATSDGGLNEQFF
TGTGCCACCAGTGACGGAGGCCTCAATGAGCAGTTCTTC
>TRBJ2-5|14|TRBD2|-|TRBV7-2
CASSLGPTGGSQYF
TGTGCCAGCAGCTTAGGCCCTACCGGGGGGTCCCAGTACTTC
>TRBJ1-2|15|TRBD1|many|TRBV7-2
CASSHRWGQDYGYTF
TGTGCCAGCAGCCACCGATGGGGACAGGACTATGGCTACACCTTC
>TRBJ2-7|15|TRBD2|few|TRBV4-1
CASSQGGLRGSEQYF
TGCGCCAGCAGCCAAGGGGGACTACGTGGTTCCGAGCAGTACTTC
>TRBJ2-5|16|-|few|TRBV5-6
CASSWGTQRIRETQYF
TGTGCCAGCAGCTGGGGGACCCAGCGGATCAGGGAGACCCAGTACTTC
>TRBJ2-3|16|TRBD2|few|TRBV4-1
CASSPAGSGRTDTQYF
TGCGCCAGCAGCCCGGCAGGTAGCGGGAGGACAGATACGCAGTATTTT
>TRBJ2-7|14|-|few|TRBV6-5
CASSYVPGGYEQYF
TGTGCCAGCAGTTACGTCCCGGGCGGCTACGAGCAGTACTTC
>TRBJ2-7|14|-|-|TRBV7-7
CASSSLRARDEQYF
TGTGCTAGCAGCTCTTTGAGGGCTCGGGACGAGCAGTACTTC
>TRBJ2-4|12|-|many|TRBV12-3/TRBV12-4
CASSQNTIDQYF
TGTGCCAGCAGCCAAAACACTATCGATCAGTACTTC
>TRBJ2-2|18|-|-|TRBV7-8
CASSLWGGVGENTGELFF
TGTGCCAGCAGCTTATGGGGCGGTGTGGGGGAGAACACCGGGGAGCTGTTTTTT
>TRBJ2-7|14|-|many|TRBV12-3/TRBV12-4
CASSPRPGPYEQYF
TGTGCCAGCAGTCCCCGCCCCGGGCCTTACGAGCAGTACTTC
>TRBJ2-5|16|TRBD2|-|TRBV28
CASSGPGTSGGETQYF
TGTGCCAGCAGTGGCCCCGGGACTAGCGGGGGAGAGACCCAGTACTTC
>TRBJ2-1|14|TRBD1|-|TRBV18
CASSSTTGTNEQFF
TGTGCCAGCTCATCCACGACAGGGACCAATGAGCAGTTCTTC